This TCR beta chain stems from a study of blood T cell repertoires in COVID-19. Study as a whole: Sites in the United States, Italy and Spain provided acute and convalescent COVID-19 samples. PBMCs, B-cell-depleted T cells, or T cells were the source of the cDNA or gDNA that made up the material.

As handled by the study authors: Estimated nucleated cell counts came from reference gene primer amplification. Generated by immunoSEQ multiplex PCR, the TCRdb table keeps only in-frame clones and is missing some. The V and J calls and clone size are taken from that table; D and trimming were inferred from the DNA. Of roughly 240,000 clones detected, about 86% appear once; the ten largest clones hold 3.6%. This clone was seen only once. Sequencing input: peripheral blood. This receptor was taken from a man between 18 and 35 years old with active or convalescent COVID-19.

CDR3 loop: CASSPLSGRVSGELFF. DNA of the CDR3: TGTGCCAGCAGTCCACTTAGCGGGAGGGTGTCGGGGGAGCTGTTTTTT. The chain employs TRBV27 and TRBJ2-2, with 11 positions matching TRBD2. Germline values: CDR1 MNHEY, CDR2 SMNVEV (reference sequence). The CDR3 extends over 16 amino acids. V trimming: 5 bases; J trimming: 8 bases; junction bases outside the gene matches: 10.